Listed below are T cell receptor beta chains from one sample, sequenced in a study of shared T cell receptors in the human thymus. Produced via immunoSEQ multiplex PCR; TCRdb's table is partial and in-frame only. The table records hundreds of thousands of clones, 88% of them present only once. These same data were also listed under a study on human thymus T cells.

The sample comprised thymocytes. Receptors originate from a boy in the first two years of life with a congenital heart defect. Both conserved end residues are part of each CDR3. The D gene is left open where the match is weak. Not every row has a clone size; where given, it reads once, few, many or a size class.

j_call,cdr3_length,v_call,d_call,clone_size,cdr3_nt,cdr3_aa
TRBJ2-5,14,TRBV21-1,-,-,TGTGCCAGCAGCCGGGTTTGGGGAGGCGAGACCCAGTACTTC,CASSRVWGGETQYF
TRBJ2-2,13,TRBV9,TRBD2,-,TGTGCCAGCAACGGACTAGACACCGGGGAGCTGTTTTTT,CASNGLDTGELFF
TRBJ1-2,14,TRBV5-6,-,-,TGTGCCAGCAGCTTAAGCAGGGGTTCAAAAGGCTACACCTTC,CASSLSRGSKGYTF
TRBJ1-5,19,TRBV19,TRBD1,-,TGTGCCAGTAGTCGGGGGGACAGGGGATATGACGGGAGCAATCAGCCCCAGCATTTT,CASSRGDRGYDGSNQPQHF
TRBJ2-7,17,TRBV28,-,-,TGTGCCAGCAGCCATCAGGTGACCCGGAGGACGGCTACCGAGCAGTACTTC,CASSHQVTRRTATEQYF
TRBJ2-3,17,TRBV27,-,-,TGTGCCAGCAGTTTGGAAGTAGCGAGCCCTAGCACAGATACGCAGTATTTT,CASSLEVASPSTDTQYF
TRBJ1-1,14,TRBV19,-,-,TGTGCCAGTAGTATCAGGGGAAGGGACACTGAAGCTTTCTTT,CASSIRGRDTEAFF
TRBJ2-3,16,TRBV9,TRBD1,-,TGTGCCAGCAGCCCCGGGGACAGCCACAGCACAGATACGCAGTATTTT,CASSPGDSHSTDTQYF
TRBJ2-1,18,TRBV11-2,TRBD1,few,TGTGCCAGCAGCTTAAACCCACGGGACAGGGACCCCCACAATGAGCAGTTCTTC,CASSLNPRDRDPHNEQFF
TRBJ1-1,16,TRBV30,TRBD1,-,TGTGCCTGGGCACCCGGGACAGGGATAATGAACACTGAAGCTTTCTTT,CAWAPGTGIMNTEAFF
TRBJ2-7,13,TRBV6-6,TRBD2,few,TGTGCCAGCAGTTTGACTAGCGGCTACGAGCAGTACTTC,CASSLTSGYEQYF
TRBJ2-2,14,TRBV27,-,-,TGTGCCAGCTCCCCCAGGGGAGAAATCGGGGAGCTGTTTTTT,CASSPRGEIGELFF
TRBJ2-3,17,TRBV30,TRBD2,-,TGTGCCTGGAGTCAGGGACTAGCGGGAGGGGCGAAAGATACGCAGTATTTT,CAWSQGLAGGAKDTQYF
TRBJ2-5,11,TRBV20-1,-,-,TGCAGTGCTCGCCGGCAAGAGACCCAGTACTTC,CSARRQETQYF
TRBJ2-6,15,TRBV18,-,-,TGTGCCAGCTCACCAGCCGGGTCTGGGGCCAACGTCCTGACTTTC,CASSPAGSGANVLTF
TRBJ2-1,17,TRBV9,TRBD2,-,TGTGCCAGCAGCGTACAGACTAGCGGGAGGGCCGGGAATGAGCAGTTCTTC,CASSVQTSGRAGNEQFF
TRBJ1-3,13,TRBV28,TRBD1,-,TGTGCCAGCAGAACAGGGGGTAGAAACACCATATATTTT,CASRTGGRNTIYF